Following are 29 T cell receptor beta chains from one sample sequenced in a study of blood T cell repertoires in COVID-19. The method was immunoSEQ multiplex PCR; TCRdb's version includes in-frame clones alone and lacks a portion of them. Here the sample spans about 270,000 clones, 85% being singletons. Material: PBMCs or T cells enriched from blood (not recorded which). These receptors all stem from a woman in her fifties or sixties with acute COVID-19.

The CDR3 DNA reads as TGTGCCAGCAGCCCCCGGGAGTTAATGAACACTGAAGCTTTCTTT. It codes for CASSPRELMNTEAFF. V gene TRBV7-8 combines with J gene TRBJ1-1; D is unclear. The V and J ends lost 5 bases and 0 bases respectively, with 13 bases between them. This CDR3 contains 15 residues. Germline assignment: CDR1 SGHVS and CDR2 FQNEAQ.

This rearrangement joins TRBV19 to TRBJ1-4, with TRBD1 identical over 10 bases. V was clipped by 3 bases and J by 0 bases; unmatched bases: 10. CDR1 is LNHDA and CDR2 is SQIVND in the germline V gene (reference sequence). This CDR3 region has 19 residues. This CDR3 reads CASSIGTGGQGPTNEKLFF. The CDR3 DNA reads as TGTGCCAGTAGTATTGGTACGGGGGGACAGGGGCCAACTAATGAAAAACTGTTTTTT.

This clone appeared a single time. The rearrangement links TRBV5-6 to TRBJ2-7, with a possible D match to TRBD2 (6 bases). This CDR3 spans 12 amino acids. Germline V gene lookup returns CDR1 SGHDT and CDR2 YYEEEE. Trimming removed 4 bases from V and 12 bases from J, with 17 bases in between. The CDR3 DNA follows: TGTGCCAGCAGCCTCGGGACTCGTGGGCCGTACTTC. Amino acid sequence: CASSLGTRGPYF.

The table lists this clone with a count of one. The V gene is TRBV12-3 or TRBV12-4, the J gene TRBJ2-7, with 7 bases identical to TRBD1. The CDR3 contains 13 residues. With 5 bases clipped from V and 9 bases from J, the junction kept 10 bases outside the gene matches. The CDR3 nucleotides read TGTGCCAGCAGTCCCCGGGACAGCGGAAGGCAGTACTTC. Protein product: CASSPRDSGRQYF.

This chain connects TRBV6-5 to TRBJ2-7, with 7 bases identical to TRBD1. V lost 7 bases to trimming and J lost 4 bases; unmatched junction nucleotides: 10. From germline, CDR1 is MNHEY and CDR2 SVGAGI. The CDR3 is made up of 14 amino acids. CDR3 bases: TGTGCCAGCACCACGGGGACAGAAAATTACGAGCAGTACTTC. It translates to CASTTGTENYEQYF.

This clone was recorded once. The chain has TRBV9 and TRBJ1-1, with 7 bases lining up with TRBD1. The junction had 11 bases not matched to a gene; V was cut back by 3 bases and J by 6 bases. This CDR3 is 15 amino acids long. Per the germline V gene, CDR1 is SGDLS and CDR2 is YYNGEE. The CDR3 DNA reads TGTGCCAGCAGCGATACGACAGGGAGAGCGGCTGAAGCTTTCTTT. It specifies CASSDTTGRAAEAFF. The entire variable domain, with the rest obtained from reference TRBV9 and TRBJ1-1, is as follows: DSGVTQTPKHLITATGQRVTLRCSPRSGDLSVYWYQQSLDQGLQFLIQYYNGEERAKGNILERFSAQQFPDLHSELNLSSLELGDSALYFCASSDTTGRAAEAFFGQGTRLTVV.

The CDR3 DNA is TGTGCCAGCCTTTTGGGGGAAACAGGGACGGATCAGCCCCAGCATTTT. It specifies CASLLGETGTDQPQHF. This sequence joins TRBV5-8 and TRBJ1-5, with a tentative D call TRBD1 (6 bases). Per germline, CDR1 SGHTS and CDR2 YDEGEE. Trimming left V 7 bases short and J 5 bases short, with 22 bases between. This CDR3 comprises 16 residues.

In this sample, this clone turned up once. J is TRBJ1-4 and V is TRBV6-2 or TRBV6-3, with TRBD1 identical over 8 bases. V shed 6 bases, J shed 8 bases, and the junction held 14 bases outside the gene matches. This CDR3 region has 16 residues. Germline CDR1 is MNHEY and CDR2 is SVGEGT. The CDR3 here is CASSDRTGQGREKLFF. The CDR3 bases are TGTGCCAGCAGCGATCGAACCGGACAGGGAAGGGAAAAACTGTTTTTT.

This clone was seen a single time. The V call is TRBV6-5, the J call TRBJ1-6; D unclear. V was trimmed by 7 bases and J by 14 bases, leaving 21 bases between them. Germline-derived CDR1 and CDR2 are MNHEY and SVGAGI. CDR3 length: 14 residues. CDR3 in DNA: TGTGCCAGCACCTCCTGGCAGGCGCCCGGGGCCCTCCACTTT. Protein product: CASTSWQAPGALHF.

This clone was counted once. The rearrangement links TRBV7-8 to TRBJ1-1; 8 bases are a match to TRBD1. The germline CDR1 and CDR2 sequences are SGHVS and FQNEAQ. The ends lost 3 bases at V and 5 bases at J; junction bases unmatched: 8. The CDR3 covers 15 residues. Written as DNA, the CDR3 is TGTGCCAGCAGCTTTATCGGACAGGGAGGGACTGAAGCTTTCTTT. It yields the protein CASSFIGQGGTEAFF.

V usage is TRBV19 and J usage is TRBJ2-7; 7 bases match TRBD1. The V segment lost 9 bases and the J segment 1 base; nucleotides outside the gene matches: 6. In germline, CDR1 is LNHDA, CDR2 SQIVND (reference sequence). CDR3 length: 13 amino acids. The CDR3, as DNA: TGTGCCAGCGGACAGGACAGTTCCTACGAGCAGTACTTC. Protein sequence: CASGQDSSYEQYF.

The chain employs TRBV5-8 and TRBJ2-7, with 9 bases fitting TRBD2. The CDR3 totals 15 residues. CDR1 is SGHTS, CDR2 YDEGEE, per germline. J lost 5 bases, V lost 0 bases, and 6 bases had no gene match. The CDR3 DNA sequence: TGTGCCAGCAGCTTGGGGCGGGGGGGCAGCCACGAGCAGTACTTC. Protein sequence: CASSLGRGGSHEQYF. Variable domain in full (rest from reference TRBV5-8 and TRBJ2-7): EAGVTQSPTHLIKTRGQQATLRCSPISGHTSVYWYQQALGLGLQFLLWYDEGEERNRGNFPPRFSGRQFPNYSSELNVNALELEDSALYLCASSLGRGGSHEQYFGPGTRLTVT.

V gene TRBV5-1 combines with J gene TRBJ2-1; 15 bases align to TRBD2. J gave up 0 bases and V 4 bases, and 11 bases lay outside the gene matches. The germline gives CDR1 SGHRS, CDR2 YFSETQ. The CDR3 loop spans 20 amino acids. CDR3 in amino acids: CASSPGLAGGPGGSYNEQFF. The DNA of the CDR3 is TGCGCCAGCAGCCCGGGACTAGCGGGGGGCCCCGGGGGCTCCTACAATGAGCAGTTCTTC.

This CDR3 is CASSVGQGLKEKLFF. CDR3 in DNA: TGTGCCAGCAGCGTAGGTCAGGGCTTGAAAGAAAAACTGTTTTTT. The genes are TRBV9 and TRBJ1-4, with D perhaps matching TRBD1 (5 bases). The V end lost 0 bases, the J end lost 8 bases, and 14 bases lay between the germline ends. In germline, CDR1 is SGDLS, CDR2 YYNGEE. This CDR3 region has 15 residues.

This chain connects TRBV24-1 to TRBJ1-2; D is undetermined. The length of the CDR3 is 12 residues. Trimming took off 5 bases at V and 7 bases at J, with 10 bases between the two ends. Germline V CDR1 and CDR2: KGHDR, SFDVKD. CDR3 in amino acids: CATSASEGGYTF. Here the CDR3 DNA reads TGTGCCACCAGTGCCTCTGAGGGTGGCTACACCTTC.

A word on this clone: Other DNA sequences in the sample encode the same CDR3. The gene calls are TRBV5-1 and TRBJ1-1; D remains ambiguous. V lost 0 bases and J 4 bases, leaving 7 bases between the germline ends. This CDR3 is 13 amino acids long. The V gene's germline CDR1 is SGHRS and CDR2 YFSETQ. CDR3 residues: CASSLGGSTEAFF. In DNA, the CDR3 is TGCGCCAGCAGCTTGGGAGGTAGCACTGAAGCTTTCTTT.

V gene TRBV11-2 combines with J gene TRBJ2-1, with 10 nucleotides matching TRBD1. This CDR3 spans 17 amino acids. With 5 bases clipped from V and 7 bases from J, the junction kept 14 bases outside the gene matches. Germline V CDR1 and CDR2: SGHAT, FQNNGV. CDR3 protein: CASSIHLGQGSGNEQFF. CDR3 sequence (DNA): TGTGCCAGCAGCATACATCTGGGACAGGGGTCGGGAAATGAGCAGTTCTTC.

The chain joins TRBV2 to TRBJ2-1; 7 bases agree with TRBD2. The junction had 9 bases not matched to a gene; V was cut back by 5 bases and J by 8 bases. The CDR3 totals 14 residues. Germline V gene lookup returns CDR1 SNHLY and CDR2 FYNNEI. The CDR3 spells CASSPRRGNDEQFF. In nucleotides, the CDR3 is TGTGCCAGCAGTCCTCGGCGGGGGAATGATGAGCAGTTCTTC.

On this clone: The junction differs from germline at one of its ends, possibly a read error. This rearrangement joins TRBV10-2 to TRBJ1-4, with D possibly being TRBD1 (6 bases). The germline gives CDR1 WSHSY, CDR2 SAAADI. The CDR3 is 14 amino acids. The CDR3 DNA follows: TGCGCCAGCAGGGAGGACAGCTCTAAAGAAAAACTGTTTTTT. This translates into CASREDSSKEKLFF.

The rearrangement links TRBV12-3 or TRBV12-4 to TRBJ1-1, with TRBD1 identical over 9 bases. CDR3 length equals 13 residues. V shed 6 bases, J shed 2 bases, and the junction held 1 base outside the gene matches. The CDR3 sequence is CASRGQGNTEAFF. CDR3 coding DNA: TGTGCCAGCAGGGGACAGGGAAACACTGAAGCTTTCTTT.

This clone was found once. The rearrangement uses TRBV7-2 and TRBJ2-1, with 12 nucleotides matching TRBD2. This CDR3 region has 15 residues. Trimming cost V 5 bases and J 7 bases; bases outside gene matches: 6. In germline, CDR1 is SGHTA, CDR2 FQGNSA. CDR3: CASSIFLAGGNEQFF. Here the CDR3 DNA reads TGTGCCAGCAGCATCTTCCTAGCGGGAGGGAATGAGCAGTTCTTC.

The chain uses TRBV5-4 and TRBJ1-1, with D possibly being TRBD1 (5 bases). The length of the CDR3 is 13 residues. The germline V and J ends were trimmed by 5 bases and 0 bases, with 8 bases remaining between them. Germline loops: CDR1 SGHNT, CDR2 YYREEE (reference sequence). The CDR3 DNA reads as TGTGCCAGCAGTCAGACAGTGAACACTGAAGCTTTCTTT. Its translation is CASSQTVNTEAFF.

The chain is built from TRBV27 and TRBJ1-1; maybe TRBD1 (5 bases). The CDR3 is made up of 13 amino acids. The germline gives CDR1 MNHEY, CDR2 SMNVEV (reference sequence). V was cut by 8 bases and J by 0 bases, with 10 bases left in between. DNA for the CDR3: TGTGCCAGCGGAGGGGTTTTGAACACTGAAGCTTTCTTT. Encoded protein: CASGGVLNTEAFF.

The chain carries TRBV28 and TRBJ2-3; the D is unclear. The CDR3 spans 13 residues. Germline V CDR1 and CDR2: MDHEN, SYDVKM. V shed 2 bases and J shed 2 bases, with 5 bases lying between them. The CDR3 DNA sequence: TGTGCCAGCAGTTTAGCCTACACAGATACGCAGTATTTT. It specifies CASSLAYTDTQYF. The whole variable domain, remainder taken from reference TRBV28 and TRBJ2-3, is DVKVTQSSRYLVKRTGEKVFLECVQDMDHENMFWYRQDPGLGLRLIYFSYDVKMKEKGDIPEGYSVSREKKERFSLILESASTNQTSMYLCASSLAYTDTQYFGPGTRLTVL.

This clone showed up just once. The chain is built from TRBV15 and TRBJ1-1; 9 bases match TRBD1. Trimming removed 4 bases from V and 1 base from J; junction bases left unmatched: 10. The CDR3 has 17 amino acids. Looked up from germline, CDR1 is LNHNV and CDR2 is YYDKDF (reference sequence). CDR3 sequence reads: CATSTGGGTGWNTEAFF. Written as DNA, the CDR3 is TGTGCCACCAGCACAGGAGGGGGGACAGGGTGGAACACTGAAGCTTTCTTT.

The V call is TRBV5-1, the J call TRBJ2-1, with D possibly TRBD1 on 7 matching bases. The CDR3 is 16 residues long. CDR1 and CDR2 (germline): SGHRS, YFSETQ. Deletions cut 0 bases from V and 8 bases from J, with 18 bases between. The CDR3 loop reads CASSLAEHRGLDEQFF. CDR3 coding DNA: TGCGCCAGCAGCTTGGCCGAACACAGGGGACTGGATGAGCAGTTCTTC.

This rearrangement joins TRBV2 to TRBJ1-2, with 10 bases identical to TRBD1. This CDR3 contains 15 residues. Germline values: CDR1 SNHLY, CDR2 FYNNEI. V gave up 6 bases and J gave up 6 bases; unmatched junction bases: 10. The CDR3 sequence: CASRRDRGSLDGYTF. CDR3 DNA sequence: TGTGCCAGCAGGAGGGACAGGGGATCTTTGGATGGCTACACCTTC.

This clone was detected once. The chain recombines TRBV5-1 with TRBJ1-1, with 10 positions matching TRBD1. Trimming took 1 base from V and 3 from J; bases not matched to a gene: 12. CDR1 is SGHRS and CDR2 is YFSETQ in the germline V gene. The CDR3 is made up of 18 amino acids. The CDR3 spells CASSLSWTGGAGYTEAFF. CDR3 bases: TGCGCCAGCAGCTTGTCGTGGACAGGGGGTGCGGGGTACACTGAAGCTTTCTTT.

J is TRBJ2-1 and V is TRBV12-1; TRBD2 is the table's D call, not checked against the DNA. TRBV12-1 is marked as a pseudogene. CDR3 length: 18 amino acids. The CDR3 here is CASSFVRAGGHSYNEQFF. The CDR3 DNA sequence: TGTGCCAGCAGCTTTGTGCGGGCGGGGGGGCATAGCTACAATGAGCAGTTCTTC.